A single sample gave rise to the 6 T cell receptor beta chains below, sequenced in a study of pediatric ulcerative colitis. One to two pinch biopsies were taken from the rectum during colonoscopy. Clones were read by immunoSEQ multiplex PCR, and TCRdb kept only the in-frame ones, dropping some. The sample holds 20,000 to 25,000 clones, about two thirds seen once. Sequenced: gut tissue. Receptors were obtained from a boy aged 10-17 years with severe ulcerative colitis.

This clone turned up a few times. In DNA form, the CDR3 reads TGCGCCAGCAGCTTGGAACTAGCGAGAACCCAGTACTTC. Encoded protein: CASSLELARTQYF. The chain has TRBV5-1 and TRBJ2-5; 7 bases match TRBD2. The CDR3 consists of 13 residues. Germline V gives CDR1 SGHRS, CDR2 YFSETQ. V shed 0 bases and J 8 bases; nucleotides not matched to a gene: 4.

This clone was picked up a small number of times. At the DNA level, this CDR3 is encoded by other sequences in the same sample as well. The CDR3 bases are TGTGCCAGCTCACCCCAGGGATCCTACGAGCAGTACTTC. Translation gives CASSPQGSYEQYF. The chain carries TRBV18 and TRBJ2-7; D might be TRBD1 (5 bases). Trimming took 3 bases from V and 1 from J, leaving 7 bases between them. CDR3 length equals 13 residues. CDR1 is KGHSH and CDR2 is LQKENI in the germline V gene.

The chain uses TRBV19 and TRBJ1-6; unclear D gene. CDR3 length: 12 amino acids. CDR1 and CDR2 (germline): LNHDA, SQIVND (reference sequence). Between the trimmed V and J ends, which lost 11 bases and 0 bases, there was a span of 5 bases. The chain's CDR3 is CAASSYNSPLHF. CDR3 coding DNA: TGTGCCGCGAGCTCCTATAATTCACCCCTCCACTTT.

This rearrangement joins TRBV4-2 to TRBJ2-7; possibly TRBD1 for D (5 bases). V lost 4 bases, J lost 4 bases, and 8 bases lay in between. The germline CDR1 and CDR2 sequences are LGHNA and YNFKEQ. CDR3 length: 12 amino acids. The CDR3 here is CASSPGLYEQYF. For the CDR3, the DNA is TGTGCCAGCAGCCCAGGGCTTTACGAGCAGTACTTC.

The J gene is TRBJ1-1, the V gene TRBV7-8; possible D gene TRBD1, 5 bases. The CDR3 contains 13 residues. The germline CDR1 and CDR2 sequences are SGHVS and FQNEAQ. With 4 bases removed from V and 5 bases from J, the gap between germline ends came to 11 bases. The CDR3: CASSYRQSTEAFF. The DNA for the CDR3 is TGTGCCAGCAGCTACCGACAGTCAACTGAAGCTTTCTTT.

The chain employs TRBV2 and TRBJ1-1; 7 bases are a match to TRBD1. The ends lost 2 bases at V and 5 bases at J; junction bases unmatched: 14. The length of the CDR3 is 17 residues. Germline V gene sequence: CDR1 SNHLY, CDR2 FYNNEI. CDR3: CASSEKTGQLFGTEAFF. The CDR3 coding sequence is TGTGCCAGCAGTGAAAAAACGGGACAGCTTTTCGGAACTGAAGCTTTCTTT.